These T cell receptor beta chains were read from a single sample in a study of blood T cells in healthy people across ages. TCRdb independently ran MiXCR on the 5' RACE reads; one entry per CDR3 protein. The data show 850,000 to 1,100,000 distinct CDR3 sequences, around two fifths seen once. The material sequenced was blood. These receptors were taken from a man in his late teens or twenties in good health. Both conserved end residues are part of each CDR3. A D gene is named only where the DNA matches it firmly. Rows may omit the clone size; those that give it use once, few, many or a size class.

few,-,TRBV7-8,TRBJ1-4,CASSSRQARRVEKLFF,TGTGCCAGCAGCTCTCGACAGGCCCGGCGGGTAGAAAAACTGTTTTTT
-,TRBD2,TRBV20-1,TRBJ2-1,CSAPRTRLRLDNEQFF,TGCAGTGCTCCCCGGACTAGACTTCGATTGGACAATGAGCAGTTCTTC
few,-,TRBV10-3,TRBJ1-2,CAISGQLNYGYTF,TGTGCCATCAGTGGACAGCTAAACTATGGCTACACCTTC
-,-,TRBV20-1,TRBJ2-1,CSARDLRGGYNEQFF,TGCAGTGCTAGAGATTTGCGGGGAGGCTACAATGAGCAGTTCTTC
few,-,TRBV10-2,TRBJ2-3,CASSESSQAYTQYF,TGCGCCAGCAGTGAGTCGAGTCAGGCCTATACGCAGTATTTT
-,-,TRBV21-1,TRBJ2-1,CASSDIILAGGPIIYNEQFF,TGTGCCAGCAGCGATATTATACTAGCGGGGGGGCCAATTATCTACAATGAGCAGTTCTTC
-,TRBD2,TRBV7-2,TRBJ2-3,CASSLGAAGNTDTQYF,TGTGCCAGCAGCTTAGGGGCAGCGGGGAACACAGATACGCAGTATTTT
-,-,TRBV4-2,TRBJ2-2,CASSQAAGAHTGELFF,TGTGCCAGCAGCCAAGCTGCCGGGGCTCACACCGGGGAGCTGTTTTTT
-,-,TRBV10-3,TRBJ2-1,CAIRTDYNEQFF,TGTGCCATCAGGACGGATTACAATGAGCAGTTCTTC
many,-,TRBV9,TRBJ2-7,CASSVVPGAYNEQYF,TGTGCCAGCAGCGTAGTTCCAGGGGCGTACAATGAGCAGTACTTC
few,TRBD1,TRBV20-1,TRBJ2-1,CSAKGRQGSRDEQFF,TGCAGTGCCAAGGGCCGACAGGGGAGTAGGGATGAGCAGTTCTTC
few,-,TRBV4-3,TRBJ1-2,CASSQDQPGLPGRGYTF,TGCGCCAGCAGCCAAGATCAACCCGGACTCCCGGGTCGTGGCTACACCTTC
-,TRBD1,TRBV4-3,TRBJ1-2,CASSQPGTVYGYTF,TGCGCCAGCAGCCAGCCCGGGACAGTTTATGGCTACACCTTC
-,TRBD1,TRBV2,TRBJ1-1,CANDRGCDTEAFF,TGTGCCAACGACAGGGGGTGCGACACTGAAGCTTTCTTT
few,-,TRBV12-3/TRBV12-4,TRBJ2-1,CASSLVQWDEQFF,TGTGCCAGCAGTTTAGTCCAGTGGGATGAGCAGTTCTTC
-,TRBD2,TRBV5-1,TRBJ2-5,CASSSLAGIQETQYF,TGCGCCAGCAGCTCACTAGCGGGGATTCAAGAGACCCAGTACTTC
once,-,TRBV27,TRBJ1-4,CASSPRAGAADEKLFF,TGTGCCAGCAGCCCTAGGGCGGGGGCGGCGGATGAAAAACTGTTTTTT
-,-,TRBV3-1,TRBJ1-1,CASSLRRVQNTEAFF,TGTGCCAGCAGCCTCAGACGGGTACAGAACACTGAAGCTTTCTTT
-,TRBD1,TRBV5-6,TRBJ2-7,CASGLTGTGGPYGQYF,TGTGCCAGCGGCTTAACCGGGACAGGGGGACCCTACGGGCAGTACTTC
-,TRBD1,TRBV20-1,TRBJ1-4,CSAKPGGGNEKLFF,TGCAGTGCAAAACCCGGAGGGGGCAATGAAAAACTGTTTTTT
few,-,TRBV3-1,TRBJ2-1,CASSQDGGFPKQFF,TGTGCCAGCAGCCAAGATGGGGGCTTCCCCAAGCAGTTCTTC
-,-,TRBV6-2/TRBV6-3,TRBJ2-5,CASSYQGPPIQETQYF,TGTGCCAGCAGTTATCAGGGACCTCCGATCCAAGAGACCCAGTACTTC
-,-,TRBV9,TRBJ2-4,CASSPGAKNIQYF,TGTGCCAGCAGCCCTGGGGCCAAAAACATTCAGTACTTC
once,-,TRBV28,TRBJ1-6,CASSLVAENSPLHF,TGTGCCAGCAGTTTAGTTGCGGAAAATTCACCCCTCCACTTT
-,TRBD2,TRBV9,TRBJ2-5,CASSVLAGGGTETQYF,TGTGCCAGCAGCGTTCTAGCGGGAGGGGGGACAGAGACCCAGTACTTC
few,TRBD2,TRBV7-2,TRBJ2-3,CASSFKSGGLLSRADTQYF,TGTGCCAGCAGCTTTAAAAGCGGGGGGCTCTTATCCCGTGCAGATACGCAGTATTTT
-,-,TRBV5-1,TRBJ1-5,CASSLTGMGNQPQHF,TGCGCCAGCAGCTTGACTGGTATGGGCAATCAGCCCCAGCATTTT
few,TRBD1,TRBV12-3/TRBV12-4,TRBJ2-1,CASSLPRDRDKKYNEQFF,TGTGCCAGCAGTTTACCCCGGGACAGGGACAAAAAATACAATGAGCAGTTCTTC
few,TRBD2,TRBV29-1,TRBJ2-3,CSVASSGGTDTQYF,TGCAGCGTTGCCTCTAGCGGGGGGACAGATACGCAGTATTTT
many,-,TRBV6-5,TRBJ1-2,CASSYGREGPNYGYTF,TGTGCCAGCAGTTACGGCAGGGAAGGACCTAACTATGGCTACACCTTC
-,-,TRBV20-1,TRBJ1-1,CSAEAEYTEAFF,TGCAGTGCCGAGGCGGAGTACACTGAAGCTTTCTTT
few,TRBD1,TRBV20-1,TRBJ2-1,CSALGQGNNEQFF,TGCAGTGCTTTGGGACAGGGGAACAATGAGCAGTTCTTC
many,-,TRBV15,TRBJ1-1,CATSGPQVNTEAFF,TGTGCCACCAGCGGCCCCCAGGTGAACACTGAAGCTTTCTTT